Listed below are T cell receptor beta chains from one sample, sequenced in a study of T cell responses to AZD1222 COVID-19 vaccine. Repertoires were generated with immunoSEQ multiplex PCR, while TCRdb's copy carries only in-frame clones and drops some. The sample includes about 130,000 clones, around nine tenths seen only once; the top ten take 0.9% to 1.3%. The sequenced sample was peripheral blood, obtained 28 days after the second AZD1222 dose. All receptors derive from an adult who received the AZD1222 COVID-19 vaccine. Each CDR3 is given without its conserved first and last residue. Clone size is not always given. Where it is, it says once, few, many or a class for expanded clones.

J gene	clone size	V gene	CDR3 protein
TRBJ2-5	.	TRBV28	ASSPGTGDYQETQY
TRBJ2-3	.	TRBV18	ASSPFSAGGTDTQY
TRBJ2-7	.	TRBV3-1/TRBV3-2	ASSQGGVPTYEQY
TRBJ1-2	few	TRBV11-3	ASSFEPARGYT
TRBJ1-3	.	TRBV5-1	ASSASSGNTIY
TRBJ2-1	few	TRBV6-1	ASSEIGPNEQF
TRBJ1-1	.	TRBV6-2/TRBV6-3	ASSYSKAPAGGRNTEAF
TRBJ1-1	.	TRBV28	ASSLLQKNTEAF
TRBJ2-1	.	TRBV11-1	ASSLGVLGEQF
TRBJ2-7	.	TRBV28	ASSPGTSATYEQY
TRBJ2-5	few	TRBV11-2	ASSLVRAGRETQY
TRBJ2-1	.	TRBV20-1	SASRLAGLNEQF
TRBJ2-7	.	TRBV25-1	ASSESYLENYEQY
TRBJ2-2	.	TRBV7-6	ASSLARSGELF
TRBJ1-1	.	TRBV28	ASNTGGTEAF
TRBJ1-2	.	TRBV11-2	ASSLDRTVPSYGYT
TRBJ1-3	.	TRBV4-1	ASSQDGKGFGNTIY